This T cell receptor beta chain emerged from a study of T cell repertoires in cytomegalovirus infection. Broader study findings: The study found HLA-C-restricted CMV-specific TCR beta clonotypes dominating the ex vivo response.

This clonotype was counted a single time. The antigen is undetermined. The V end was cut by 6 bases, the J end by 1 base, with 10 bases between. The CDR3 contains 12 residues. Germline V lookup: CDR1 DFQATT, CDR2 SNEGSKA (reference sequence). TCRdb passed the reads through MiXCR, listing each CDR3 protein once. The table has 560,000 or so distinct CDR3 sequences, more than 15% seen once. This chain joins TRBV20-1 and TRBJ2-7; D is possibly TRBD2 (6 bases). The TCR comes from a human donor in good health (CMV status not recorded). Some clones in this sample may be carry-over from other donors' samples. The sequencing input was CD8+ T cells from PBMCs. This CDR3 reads CSAAGTSYEQYF. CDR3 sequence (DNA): TGCAGTGCGGCCGGGACTTCCTACGAGCAGTACTTC.